These 16 T cell receptor beta chains originate from one sample sequenced in a study of blood T cell repertoires in COVID-19. The method was immunoSEQ multiplex PCR; TCRdb's version includes in-frame clones alone and lacks a portion of them. The repertoire has around 300,000 clones, 86% of them found once; the top ten carry approximately 2.4%. The sequenced material came from PBMCs or T cells enriched from blood (not recorded which). These receptors were obtained from a woman aged 18-29 years who had recovered from COVID-19.

This chain connects TRBV6-5 to TRBJ1-2, with 8 bases identical to TRBD1. CDR1 is MNHEY, CDR2 SVGAGI, per germline. V shed 0 bases and J 11 bases; nucleotides not matched to a gene: 5. The CDR3 sequence is 13 residues long. The CDR3 reads CASSYSYDRGYTF. The CDR3 nucleotides are TGTGCCAGCAGTTACTCGTACGACAGGGGATACACCTTC.

This chain links TRBV6-4 with TRBJ2-1; 9 bases fit TRBD2. The ends lost 2 bases at V and 4 bases at J; junction bases unmatched: 6. CDR3 size: 16 residues. CDR1 is MRHNA, CDR2 SNTAGT, per germline. DNA of the CDR3: TGTGCCAGCAGTGACGGGGCGGGAGGGGGATACAATGAGCAGTTCTTC. Amino acids: CASSDGAGGGYNEQFF.

This chain connects TRBV3-1 (or the pseudogene TRBV3-2) to TRBJ1-1, with TRBD1 as a possible D gene (6 bases). From germline, CDR1 is LGHDT and CDR2 YNNKEL (reference sequence). Trimming left V 4 bases short and J 7 bases short, with 16 bases between. CDR3 length: 14 residues. DNA for the CDR3: TGTGCCAGCAGCCGAGCATCAAAGGGGGTTGAAGCTTTCTTT. This translates into CASSRASKGVEAFF.

The chain uses TRBV2 and TRBJ1-6, with 10 positions matching TRBD1. Germline CDR1 SNHLY, CDR2 FYNNEI. Trimming removed 4 bases from V and 8 bases from J; junction bases left unmatched: 5. The CDR3 is made up of 15 amino acids. This CDR3 reads CASSVGTGVHSPLHF. Written as DNA, the CDR3 is TGTGCCAGCAGTGTGGGGACAGGGGTTCATTCACCCCTCCACTTT.

The CDR3 here is CASMGRGPSTNYGYTF. CDR3 DNA sequence: TGCGCCAGCATGGGCAGGGGCCCCTCTACTAACTATGGCTACACCTTC. This chain uses TRBV10-2 with TRBJ1-2; D is possibly TRBD1 (6 bases). CDR1 is WSHSY, CDR2 SAAADI, per germline. This CDR3 spans 16 amino acids. Trimming cost V 7 bases and J 0 bases, with 18 bases left between them.

The chain employs TRBV3-1 (or the pseudogene TRBV3-2) and TRBJ2-5; 15 bases match TRBD2. After removal of 4 bases from V and 1 base from J, the junction contained 4 bases not matched to a gene. The CDR3 contains 17 residues. CDR1 is LGHDT and CDR2 is YNNKEL in the germline V gene (reference sequence). The CDR3 loop reads CASSRTSGGGPQETQYF. The CDR3 DNA reads as TGTGCCAGCAGCCGGACTAGCGGGGGGGGCCCCCAAGAGACCCAGTACTTC.

The chain couples TRBV7-2 to TRBJ2-7; D is perhaps TRBD1 (5 bases). Looked up from germline, CDR1 is SGHTA and CDR2 is FQGNSA. This CDR3 has 14 amino acids. V was shortened by 5 bases and J by 4 bases, with 15 bases between the two germline ends. The CDR3 protein is CASSKGVGSYEQYF. CDR3 in DNA: TGTGCCAGCAGCAAAGGGGTTGGGTCATACGAGCAGTACTTC.

V usage is TRBV24-1 and J usage is TRBJ2-2; TRBD2 aligns across 8 bases. V dropped 3 bases and J dropped 5; count of bases not matched to a gene: 4. Germline V lookup: CDR1 KGHDR, CDR2 SFDVKD. The CDR3 spans 15 residues. The CDR3 here is CATSDSGSSTGELFF. The DNA for the CDR3 is TGTGCCACCAGTGATAGCGGGAGTTCAACCGGGGAGCTGTTTTTT.

The V call is TRBV4-3, the J call TRBJ2-1, with D possibly being TRBD2 (7 bases). Germline assignment: CDR1 LGHNA and CDR2 YSLEER. Trimming left V 0 bases short and J 14 bases short, with 14 bases between. The CDR3 totals 13 residues. The DNA for the CDR3 is TGCGCCAGCAGCCAAGAAAGGGGGGGTTGGGAGTTCTTC. Translated: CASSQERGGWEFF.

The rearrangement joins TRBV7-3 to TRBJ2-3, with 8 bases aligning to TRBD2. V shed 5 bases, J shed 4 bases, and the junction held 8 bases outside the gene matches. The CDR3 is 15 amino acids. Germline V gives CDR1 SGHTA, CDR2 FQGTGA. The CDR3, as DNA: TGTGCCAGCAGCATAGGACTAGCTGGCGCAGATACGCAGTATTTT. Translation gives CASSIGLAGADTQYF. The variable domain in full, with the rest retrieved from reference TRBV7-3 and TRBJ2-3, is GAGVSQTPSNKVTEKGKYVELRCDPISGHTALYWYRQSLGQGPEFLIYFQGTGAADDSGLPNDRFFAVRPEGSVSTLKIQRTERGDSAVYLCASSIGLAGADTQYFGPGTRLTVL.

This chain uses TRBV24-1 with TRBJ2-3, with D possibly matching TRBD1 (5 bases). This CDR3 contains 14 residues. The V end lost 4 bases, the J end lost 5 bases, and 12 bases lay between the germline ends. Germline V gene lookup returns CDR1 KGHDR and CDR2 SFDVKD. The CDR3 loop reads CATSDPKGVDTQYF. CDR3 nucleotides: TGTGCCACCAGTGACCCGAAAGGGGTAGATACGCAGTATTTT.

This sequence joins TRBV3-1 (or the pseudogene TRBV3-2) and TRBJ1-4; 7 bases fit TRBD1. Germline CDR1 is LGHDT and CDR2 is YNNKEL (reference sequence). Unmatched junction bases numbered 4, after V lost 3 bases and J lost 3 bases. This CDR3 is built from 15 residues. CDR3 in amino acids: CASSHLGTANEKLFF. The CDR3 DNA follows: TGTGCCAGCAGCCACCTCGGGACAGCTAATGAAAAACTGTTTTTT.

This rearrangement joins TRBV3-1 (or the pseudogene TRBV3-2) to TRBJ2-3; no definite D call. V shed 1 base and J shed 4 bases, with 9 bases lying between them. Germline assignment: CDR1 LGHDT and CDR2 YNNKEL (reference sequence). The CDR3 length is 14 residues. The CDR3 spells CASSQGSSADTQYF. The CDR3 DNA follows: TGTGCCAGCAGCCAAGGGAGCTCCGCAGATACGCAGTATTTT.

The gene calls are TRBV5-4 and TRBJ2-7; 11 nucleotides match TRBD1. Unmatched junction bases numbered 11, after V lost 4 bases and J lost 5 bases. This CDR3 is built from 16 residues. Germline CDR1 SGHNT, CDR2 YYREEE (reference sequence). The CDR3 spells CASSAGWDRGINEQYF. The CDR3 nucleotides are TGTGCCAGCAGCGCCGGTTGGGACAGGGGGATCAACGAGCAGTACTTC.

This clone was counted a single time. The V and J genes are TRBV9 and TRBJ1-4, with 7 bases matching TRBD1. The CDR3 length is 15 residues. Germline V gene lookup returns CDR1 SGDLS and CDR2 YYNGEE. V lost 0 bases to trimming and J lost 3 bases; unmatched junction nucleotides: 2. The CDR3 is CASSVGGTANEKLFF. As DNA, the CDR3 is TGTGCCAGCAGCGTAGGGGGGACAGCTAATGAAAAACTGTTTTTT.

The chain links TRBV28 to TRBJ2-2; 8 bases map to TRBD2. The CDR3 is 16 residues long. V lost 7 bases and J lost 6; bases outside the gene matches: 13. The germline V gene encodes CDR1 MDHEN and CDR2 SYDVKM. The CDR3 loop is CASTRSGLVISGELFF. The CDR3 DNA follows: TGTGCCAGCACCCGATCGGGACTAGTAATCTCCGGGGAGCTGTTTTTT. Based on the CDR3 plus reference TRBV28 and TRBJ2-2, the full variable domain is DVKVTQSSRYLVKRTGEKVFLECVQDMDHENMFWYRQDPGLGLRLIYFSYDVKMKEKGDIPEGYSVSREKKERFSLILESASTNQTSMYLCASTRSGLVISGELFFGEGSRLTVL.